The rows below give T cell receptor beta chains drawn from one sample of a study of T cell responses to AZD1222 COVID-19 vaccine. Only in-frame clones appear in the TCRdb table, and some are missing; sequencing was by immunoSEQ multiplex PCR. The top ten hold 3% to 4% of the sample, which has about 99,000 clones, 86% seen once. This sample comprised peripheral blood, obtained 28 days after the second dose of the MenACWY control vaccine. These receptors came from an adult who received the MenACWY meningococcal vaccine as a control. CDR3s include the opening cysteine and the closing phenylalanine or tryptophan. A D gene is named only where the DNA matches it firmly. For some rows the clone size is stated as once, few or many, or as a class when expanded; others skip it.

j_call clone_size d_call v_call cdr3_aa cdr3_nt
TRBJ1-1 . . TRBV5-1 CASSPDLPGDTEAFF TGCGCCAGCAGCCCCGACTTACCAGGGGACACTGAAGCTTTCTTT
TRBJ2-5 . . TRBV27 CASSSRLLYQETQYF TGTGCCAGCAGTTCCCGGCTCTTGTACCAAGAGACCCAGTACTTC
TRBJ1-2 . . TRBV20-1 CSASERDGYTF TGCAGTGCAAGTGAGAGGGACGGCTACACCTTC
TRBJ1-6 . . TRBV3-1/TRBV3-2 CASSQQSIYSPLHF TGTGCCAGCAGCCAGCAGAGTATTTATTCACCCCTCCACTTT
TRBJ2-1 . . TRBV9 CASSVTSGGALGNEQFF TGTGCCAGCAGCGTTACTTCTGGGGGGGCCTTAGGCAATGAGCAGTTCTTC
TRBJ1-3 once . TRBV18 CASSTTGLGNTIYF TGTGCCAGCTCAACGACGGGGTTGGGAAACACCATATATTTT
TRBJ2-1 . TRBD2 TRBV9 CASSSLGLAGPQFF TGTGCCAGCAGCTCACTAGGACTAGCGGGGCCGCAGTTCTTC
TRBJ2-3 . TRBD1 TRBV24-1 CATSDPSRGQGVDTQYF TGTGCCACCAGTGATCCCTCCCGGGGACAGGGAGTAGATACGCAGTATTTT
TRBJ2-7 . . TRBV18 CASSLKRVGGEQYF TGTGCCAGCTCTCTCAAGAGGGTGGGGGGCGAGCAGTACTTC
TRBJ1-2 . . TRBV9 CASSVEPDLGYTF TGTGCCAGCAGCGTAGAACCCGACTTGGGCTACACCTTC
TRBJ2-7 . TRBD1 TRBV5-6 CASSLVGRDRGSEQYF TGTGCCAGCAGCTTGGTGGGGCGGGACAGGGGTTCCGAGCAGTACTTC
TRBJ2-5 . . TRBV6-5 CASSYRGETQYF TGTGCCAGCAGTTACAGGGGAGAGACCCAGTACTTC
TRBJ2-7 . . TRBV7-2 CASSLAGGGGYEQYF TGTGCCAGCAGCTTAGCGGGAGGGGGCGGCTACGAGCAGTACTTC
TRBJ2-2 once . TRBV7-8 CASSRETVIGTGELFF TGTGCCAGCAGCCGGGAGACTGTTATTGGAACCGGGGAGCTGTTTTTT
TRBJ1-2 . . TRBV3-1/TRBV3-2 CASSQNEGGGYTF TGTGCCAGCAGCCAAAACGAAGGAGGTGGCTACACCTTC
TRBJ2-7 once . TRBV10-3 CAITPTPRDEQYF TGTGCCATCACCCCTACCCCGAGAGACGAGCAGTACTTC
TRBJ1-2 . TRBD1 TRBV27 CASKGAGGYTF TGTGCCAGCAAGGGGGCCGGCGGCTACACCTTC
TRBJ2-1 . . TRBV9 CASSARRGGQPKSNNEQFF TGTGCCAGCAGCGCCCGGAGGGGGGGACAGCCTAAAAGCAACAATGAGCAGTTCTTC
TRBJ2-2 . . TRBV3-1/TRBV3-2 CASSQPTGELFF TGTGCCAGCAGCCAACCGACCGGGGAGCTGTTTTTT
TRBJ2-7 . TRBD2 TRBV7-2 CASSFRTSGLDF TGTGCCAGCAGCTTCCGGACTAGCGGGCTAGACTTC
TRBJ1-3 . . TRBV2 CASSDPETISGNTIYF TGTGCCAGCAGTGACCCAGAGACTATCTCTGGAAACACCATATATTTT
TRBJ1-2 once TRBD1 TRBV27 CASTEWQGGPFYGYTF TGTGCCAGCACGGAGTGGCAGGGGGGCCCATTTTATGGCTACACCTTC
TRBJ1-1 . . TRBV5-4 CASSLSLNTEAFF TGTGCCAGCAGCTTAAGTCTGAACACTGAAGCTTTCTTT
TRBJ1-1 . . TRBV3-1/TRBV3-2 CASSQDGYTEAFF TGTGCCAGCAGCCAAGACGGATACACTGAAGCTTTCTTT
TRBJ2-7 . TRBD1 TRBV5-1 CASSLGTGAYEQYF TGCGCCAGCAGCCTAGGGACAGGCGCCTACGAGCAGTACTTC
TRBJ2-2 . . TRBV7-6 CASSPSGNTGELFF TGTGCCAGCAGCCCCAGCGGGAACACCGGGGAGCTGTTTTTT
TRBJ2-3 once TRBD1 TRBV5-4 CASSPRDRERDTQYF TGTGCCAGCAGCCCCCGGGACAGGGAGAGAGATACGCAGTATTTT
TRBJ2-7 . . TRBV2 CASSDLRGGEQYF TGTGCCAGCAGTGATCTGCGGGGTGGCGAGCAGTACTTC
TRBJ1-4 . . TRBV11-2 CASSLVGGVSEKLFF TGTGCCAGCAGCTTAGTGGGGGGGGTCTCCGAAAAACTGTTTTTT
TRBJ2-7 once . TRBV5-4 CASSLAPLSREQYF TGTGCCAGCAGCTTGGCCCCTCTTTCGCGGGAGCAGTACTTC
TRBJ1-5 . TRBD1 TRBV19 CASSTPGQGASQPQHF TGTGCCAGTAGTACACCGGGACAGGGGGCCAGTCAGCCCCAGCATTTT
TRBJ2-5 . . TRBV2 CASNLYTQETQYF TGTGCCAGCAATCTGTACACTCAAGAGACCCAGTACTTC
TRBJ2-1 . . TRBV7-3 CASSPRQESEQFF TGTGCCAGCAGCCCTCGACAGGAATCGGAGCAGTTCTTC
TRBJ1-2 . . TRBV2 CASAGNYGYTF TGTGCCAGCGCAGGGAACTATGGCTACACCTTC
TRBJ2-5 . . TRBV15 CATSRDRGETQYF TGTGCCACCAGCAGAGATCGAGGAGAGACCCAGTACTTC
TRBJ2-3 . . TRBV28 CASSLPGYTDTQYF TGTGCCAGCAGTTTACCCGGTTACACAGATACGCAGTATTTT
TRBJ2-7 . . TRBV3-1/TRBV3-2 CASSQGPDSPEQYF TGTGCCAGCAGCCAGGGACCCGATTCCCCCGAGCAGTACTTC
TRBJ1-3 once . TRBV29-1 CSVAPSSGNTIYF TGCAGCGTTGCCCCGAGCTCTGGAAACACCATATATTTT